This T cell receptor (beta chain) comes out of a study of response to subunit inactivated influenza vaccine. This clonotype appeared many times. With 3 bases removed from V and 4 bases from J, the gap between germline ends came to 9 bases. The CDR3 contains 13 residues. Germline CDR1 reads LGHNA; CDR2 reads YSLEER. TCRdb used MiXCR to reprocess the RT-PCR reads, holding one entry per CDR3 protein. This sample has 500,000 to 650,000 distinct CDR3 sequences; about 8% occur once, and the top ten carry around 13%. This sample comprised PBMCs from blood, obtained 23 months after vaccination. The receptor's source is a man aged 45 to 75 who received an inactivated influenza vaccine. The chain uses TRBV4-3 and TRBJ1-1; maybe TRBD1 (5 bases). The CDR3 reads CASSHAGSTEAFF. The CDR3 region has the DNA TGCGCCAGCAGCCACGCAGGGTCCACTGAAGCTTTCTTT.